This T cell receptor (beta chain) was captured in a study of a mutant IDH1 vaccine in newly diagnosed glioma. For the study at large: Eight vaccine injections were given to patients in weeks 1, 3, 5, 7, 11, 15, 19 and 23. Vaccines were begun 4-6 weeks after radiotherapy alone, or with temozolomide cycles. Former treatment meant radiotherapy, temozolomide, or both; the majority had gotten both. Study outcomes and limitations: Detectable vaccine-induced immune responses arose in 93.3% of patients.

Germline CDR1 reads GTSNPN; CDR2 reads SVGIG (reference sequence). Trimming removed 5 bases at V and 2 bases at J, with 1 base between. This CDR3 has 11 residues. This sample's time point: week 23, last vaccination. Vaccination used 300 ug of mutant IDH1 20-mer peptide per dose, with topical imiquimod. Turning to this clone: Antigen unknown.

Method: immunoSEQ multiplex PCR; TCRdb's copy keeps in-frame clones and lacks some. The sample has roughly 60,000 clones, about 80% seen once. The sequenced sample was PBMCs, obtained from a glioma patient whose treatment included an IDH1 peptide vaccine. The chain couples TRBV30 to TRBJ2-6; no clear D. The clonotype was recovered from a man in his forties with glioma. The CDR3 region is CAWAGANVLTF. The DNA of the CDR3 is TGTGCCTGGGCTGGGGCCAACGTCCTGACTTTC.